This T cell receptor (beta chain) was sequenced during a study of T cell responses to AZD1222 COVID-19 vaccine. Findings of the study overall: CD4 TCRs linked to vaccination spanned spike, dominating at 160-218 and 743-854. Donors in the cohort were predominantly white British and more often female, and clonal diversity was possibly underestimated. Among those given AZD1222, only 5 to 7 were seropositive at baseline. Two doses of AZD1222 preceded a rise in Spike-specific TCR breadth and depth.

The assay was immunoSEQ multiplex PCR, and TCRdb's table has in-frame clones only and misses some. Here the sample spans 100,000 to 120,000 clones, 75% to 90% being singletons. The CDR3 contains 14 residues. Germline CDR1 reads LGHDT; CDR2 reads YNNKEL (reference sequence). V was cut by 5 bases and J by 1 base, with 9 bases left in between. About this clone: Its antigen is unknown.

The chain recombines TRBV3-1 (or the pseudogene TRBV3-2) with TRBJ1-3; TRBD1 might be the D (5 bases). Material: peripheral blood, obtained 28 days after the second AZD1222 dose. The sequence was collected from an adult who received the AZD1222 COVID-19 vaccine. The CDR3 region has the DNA TGTGCCAGCAGCTCGGGGCTTTCTGGAAACACCATATATTTT. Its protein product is CASSSGLSGNTIYF.